This T cell receptor beta chain is drawn from a study of metastatic and nonmetastatic thyroid tumors. On the study more broadly: The authors compared repertoires across blood and tumor or nodule tissue from malignant and benign thyroid patients.

Points on this clone: Its antigen remains unknown.

TCRdb reanalyzed the PCR reads via MiXCR. In the table there are over 15,000 clones, less than 25% of which are singletons. Study results and caveats: Significantly higher TCR beta diversity was reportedly seen in malignant thyroid tumors than benign nodules, in blood and tumor.

No treatment of any kind had been given to any patient before thyroid surgery. Germline CDR1 reads SEHNR; CDR2 reads FQNEAQ (reference sequence). The CDR3 is 14 amino acids. V was shortened by 5 bases and J by 3 bases, with 13 bases between the two germline ends. The J gene is TRBJ1-2, the V gene TRBV7-9; D not resolved. This sequence originates from a male donor with papillary thyroid cancer or a benign thyroid nodule (not recorded which). Some clones in this sample may be carry-over from other donors' samples. Sequenced: tumor tissue. CDR3 sequence reads: CASSPISVYYGYTF. In nucleotides, the CDR3 is TGTGCCAGCAGCCCCATTTCAGTCTACTATGGCTACACCTTC.